Below, 22 T cell receptor beta chains from the same sample are listed, as sequenced in a study of regulatory T cells in long-lasting Graves disease. Time point described: persistent/refractory GD, antithyroid drugs over 5 years with positive TRAb. PBMCs provided the RNA from which the TCR library was made. Building of the TCR beta libraries involved iRepertoire HTBI primers and Arm-PCR of CDR3 regions. TCRdb re-analysed the multiplex PCR reads in MiXCR, keeping a single row per CDR3 protein. The profile shows 350,000 to 450,000 distinct CDR3 sequences, around 20% of them singletons. The source was peripheral blood mononuclear cells (PBMCs), collected when the disease was refractory, from a patient treated with antithyroid drugs. These receptors were collected from a female donor with Graves disease.

This clonotype was seen a handful of times. The genes are TRBV20-1 and TRBJ2-2; TRBD2 matches 10 bases. This CDR3 comprises 18 residues. V shed 1 base, J shed 6 bases, and the junction held 14 bases outside the gene matches. Per the germline V gene, CDR1 is DFQATT and CDR2 is SNEGSKA (reference sequence). CDR3 sequence: CSARGLGAGGQKSGELFF. As DNA, the CDR3 is TGCAGTGCTAGAGGGTTAGGAGCGGGAGGGCAAAAGTCCGGGGAGCTGTTTTTT.

This clonotype has ten or more counts. This sequence joins TRBV13 and TRBJ2-5; TRBD2 is a possible D gene (5 bases). V was pared by 0 bases and J by 5 bases, with 10 bases between. The CDR3 runs to 14 residues. Germline V lookup: CDR1 PRHDT, CDR2 FYEKMQ (reference sequence). The CDR3 region has the DNA TGTGCCAGCAGCTTAGGCGCGGAGGCCGAGACCCAGTACTTC. As protein: CASSLGAEAETQYF.

This clonotype was seen repeatedly, ten times or more. This chain connects TRBV3-1 to TRBJ2-5; the match to TRBD2 covers 7 bases. The CDR3 runs to 17 residues. The V gene end was trimmed by 2 bases and the J gene end by 4 bases; junction bases not matched to a gene: 13. Germline V lookup: CDR1 LGHDT, CDR2 YNNKEL (reference sequence). This chain's CDR3 is CASSQPYRDYRGETQYF. The CDR3 DNA follows: TGTGCCAGCAGCCAACCGTACCGGGACTACCGCGGAGAGACCCAGTACTTC.

This clonotype was counted at least ten times. V and J are TRBV12-3 or TRBV12-4 and TRBJ1-4, with D possibly TRBD1 on 6 matching bases. V gave up 7 bases and J gave up 4 bases, with 16 bases separating them. This CDR3 contains 15 residues. For the CDR3, the DNA is TGTGCCAGCACCCCTTCGGGGGGCGGTAATGAAAAACTGTTTTTT. Amino acids: CASTPSGGGNEKLFF.

This clonotype was found many times. The J gene is TRBJ1-5, the V gene TRBV20-1; D gene uncertain. Looked up from germline, CDR1 is DFQATT and CDR2 is SNEGSKA (reference sequence). The CDR3 length is 15 residues. V was shortened by 6 bases and J by 6 bases, with 21 bases between the two germline ends. CDR3 bases: TGCAGTGCGAGTACGACTAGGAGTTCGTCTCAGCCCCAGCATTTT. Amino acid sequence: CSASTTRSSSQPQHF.

This clonotype was counted at least ten times. The gene calls are TRBV12-3 or TRBV12-4 and TRBJ2-7, with 8 bases aligning to TRBD1. CDR3 size: 14 residues. The trim removed 7 bases at V and 5 bases at J, leaving 10 bases unmatched. CDR3 loop: CASTYPGGPHEQYF. The DNA for the CDR3 is TGTGCCAGCACCTATCCAGGGGGCCCCCACGAGCAGTACTTC.

This chain connects TRBV5-1 to TRBJ2-5; D may be TRBD1 (5 bases). The CDR3 is 14 amino acids. V lost 3 bases and J lost 2, with 11 bases in between. Germline assignment: CDR1 SGHRS and CDR2 YFSETQ. DNA for the CDR3: TGCGCCAGCAGCTCCTACAGGAGTCAAGAGACCCAGTACTTC. Translation: CASSSYRSQETQYF.

There are many counts of this clonotype. This chain uses TRBV2 with TRBJ2-5; maybe TRBD2 (5 bases). The germline gives CDR1 SNHLY, CDR2 FYNNEI. The CDR3 is 13 residues long. Trimming pared 7 bases from V and 4 bases from J, leaving 13 bases between. The CDR3 protein is CASIRRGRETQYF. CDR3 bases: TGTGCCAGCATCCGGCGAGGGAGAGAGACCCAGTACTTC.

This clonotype was seen only a few times. The rearrangement joins TRBV27 to TRBJ1-1; D call uncertain. The CDR3 has 13 amino acids. Trimming removed 3 bases from V and 1 base from J, with 6 bases in between. Germline lookup yields CDR1 MNHEY and CDR2 SMNVEV (reference sequence). The CDR3 region is CASSFSENTEAFF. CDR3 sequence (DNA): TGTGCCAGCAGTTTTTCCGAGAACACTGAAGCTTTCTTT.

The V and J genes are TRBV19 and TRBJ2-5, with D perhaps matching TRBD2 (5 bases). The CDR3 has 14 residues. Germline CDR1 reads LNHDA; CDR2 reads SQIVND (reference sequence). Trimming stripped 5 bases from V and 4 bases from J, with 14 bases between. CDR3 DNA sequence: TGTGCCAGTAGTGTGACCCTCCGGGGAGAGACCCAGTACTTC. As protein: CASSVTLRGETQYF.

Points on this clonotype: A single base separates this from a much larger clone, so it may be a read error. The chain has TRBV11-2 and TRBJ2-1; no clear D gene. This CDR3 is 15 amino acids long. Per germline, CDR1 SGHAT and CDR2 FQNNGV. CDR3 nucleotides: TGTGCCGGCAGCTCCGTTTCGGGTTCGGTGGATGAGCAGTTCTTC. Its protein is CAGSSVSGSVDEQFF.

About this clonotype: Since a far larger clone is one base different, this is likely a read error. The rearrangement links TRBV20-1 to TRBJ2-1; tentative D call: TRBD1 (6 bases). The CDR3 extends over 14 amino acids. CDR1 is DFQATT and CDR2 is SNEGSKA in the germline V gene (reference sequence). The V gene lost 6 bases and the J gene lost 10 bases, with 22 bases spanning the gap. Here the CDR3 DNA reads TGCAGTGCGAAGGACAGTGGCTATACCTACGAGCAGTTCTTC. It yields the protein CSAKDSGYTYEQFF.

This clonotype was recorded many times. The rearrangement uses TRBV28 and TRBJ1-3; 8 positions match TRBD1. CDR1 and CDR2 (germline): MDHEN, SYDVKM. This CDR3 has 15 residues. V trimming: 7 bases; J trimming: 2 bases; junction bases outside the gene matches: 7. CDR3 amino acids: CASKITGGAGNTIYF. CDR3 nucleotides: TGTGCCAGCAAGATAACAGGGGGAGCTGGAAACACCATATATTTT.

This chain links TRBV4-2 with TRBJ2-2; 12 bases fit TRBD2. The CDR3 contains 15 residues. Germline V gives CDR1 LGHNA, CDR2 YNFKEQ. Losses at the gene ends were 1 base for V and 6 bases for J; bases not matched to a gene: 0. The CDR3 region is CASSQASGRAGELFF. In nucleotides, the CDR3 is TGTGCCAGCAGCCAAGCTAGCGGGAGGGCCGGGGAGCTGTTTTTT.

In its sample, this clonotype was seen many times. The rearrangement links TRBV12-3 or TRBV12-4 to TRBJ1-1; 9 bases agree with TRBD1. The CDR3 extends over 16 amino acids. Germline trimming cut 6 bases from V and 4 bases from J; bases unmatched to any gene: 12. The CDR3 loop reads CASSSWTGASGTEAFF. As DNA, the CDR3 is TGTGCCAGCAGCTCTTGGACAGGGGCGTCGGGCACTGAAGCTTTCTTT.

The chain has TRBV29-1 and TRBJ1-1; a possible D gene is TRBD1 (6 bases). The germline V gene has CDR1 SQVTM and CDR2 ANQGSEA. The CDR3 covers 13 residues. The V and J ends lost 2 bases and 10 bases respectively, with 17 bases between them. CDR3 in DNA: TGCAGCGTTGAAACGGGGACTACAGGGAGAGCTTTCTTT. Translating it yields CSVETGTTGRAFF.

This clonotype has just a few counts. The V gene is TRBV4-2, the J gene TRBJ1-6; D is ambiguous. The CDR3 has 13 amino acids. CDR1 LGHNA and CDR2 YNFKEQ come from the germline V gene. V lost 0 bases to trimming and J lost 13 bases, with 10 bases between them. The CDR3 spells CASSQDPADPLHF. CDR3 in DNA: TGTGCCAGCAGCCAAGATCCCGCCGACCCCCTCCACTTT.

This clonotype was recorded many times. The J gene is TRBJ1-5, the V gene TRBV2; no reliable D call. The CDR3 loop spans 17 amino acids. The ends were cut back, 3 bases at V and 0 bases at J, with 15 bases in the middle. Per the germline V gene, CDR1 is SNHLY and CDR2 is FYNNEI. The CDR3 DNA reads TGTGCCAGCAGTGAGGAGACGGTGAATTATAGCAATCAGCCCCAGCATTTT. Encoded protein: CASSEETVNYSNQPQHF.

This chain joins TRBV10-3 and TRBJ2-1; tentative D call: TRBD1 (6 bases). Germline V gives CDR1 ENHRY, CDR2 SYGVKD. V gave up 3 bases and J gave up 7 bases, with 19 bases separating them. This CDR3 spans 16 amino acids. CDR3 loop: CAISETGQPFRNEQFF. The CDR3, as DNA: TGTGCCATCAGTGAAACCGGACAGCCTTTCAGGAATGAGCAGTTCTTC.

Details on this clonotype: The junction departs from germline at one end; a sequencing error may be responsible. This sequence joins TRBV4-1 and TRBJ1-6; D perhaps matches TRBD1 (5 bases). The CDR3 sequence is 15 residues long. The germline CDR1 and CDR2 sequences are MGHRA and YSYEKL. The DNA for the CDR3 is TGCGCCAGCAGGCAAGGGACGTGGAATAATTCACCCCTCCACTTT. Translated, it gives CASRQGTWNNSPLHF.

The sample holds a few counts of this clonotype. The V and J genes are TRBV18 and TRBJ1-1; 9 bases map to TRBD1. CDR1 is KGHSH, CDR2 LQKENI, per germline. The CDR3 is 15 amino acids. The junction had 8 bases not matched to a gene; V was cut back by 8 bases and J by 1 base. CDR3 DNA sequence: TGTGCCAGCGCCAATGGGGGACAGGGGAACACTGAAGCTTTCTTT. It encodes CASANGGQGNTEAFF.

The chain links TRBV7-2 to TRBJ2-2; D may correspond to TRBD1 or TRBD2 (5 bases each). CDR1 is SGHTA, CDR2 FQGNSA, per germline. This CDR3 contains 16 residues. V lost 2 bases and J 1 base, leaving 11 bases between the germline ends. CDR3: CASSLFPGRNTGELFF. The DNA of the CDR3 is TGTGCCAGCAGCTTATTCCCAGGGAGGAACACCGGGGAGCTGTTTTTT.